Listed below are T cell receptor beta chains from one sample, sequenced in a study of shared clonotypes between healthy human individuals. The protocol was immunoSEQ multiplex PCR, while the TCRdb copy is restricted to in-frame clones and leaves out a portion. Here the sample spans 2 million to 2.5 million clones, 92% being singletons. Sequencing was carried out using naive CD4+ T cells from PBMCs. The receptors come from a man between 18 and 29 years old in good health. Some clones in this sample may be carry-over from other donors' samples. The CDR3 runs from the conserved cysteine through the conserved F or W. A D gene is named only where the DNA matches it firmly. Part of the rows lack a size; the others show once, few, many or a class for expanded clones.

abundance: NA; j_gene: TRBJ2-5; d_gene: NA; v_gene: TRBV7-2; CDR3nt: TGTGCCAGCAGCCCACAGGGGGGGGACCAAGAGACCCAGTACTTC; CDR3aa: CASSPQGGDQETQYF
abundance: NA; j_gene: TRBJ2-7; d_gene: TRBD2; v_gene: TRBV9; CDR3nt: TGTGCCAGCAGCGTAGGAGGTACTAGCGTCTACGAGCAGTACTTC; CDR3aa: CASSVGGTSVYEQYF
abundance: NA; j_gene: TRBJ1-4; d_gene: NA; v_gene: TRBV7-9; CDR3nt: TGTGCCAGCAGCTTAGGATCCCGGACGGTCGCAACTAATGAAAAACTGTTTTTT; CDR3aa: CASSLGSRTVATNEKLFF
abundance: few; j_gene: TRBJ1-4; d_gene: TRBD1; v_gene: TRBV2; CDR3nt: TGTGCCAGCAGTACGTACGGACAGGGTGACATCCAAAAACTGTTTTTT; CDR3aa: CASSTYGQGDIQKLFF
abundance: NA; j_gene: TRBJ1-5; d_gene: NA; v_gene: TRBV5-1; CDR3nt: TGCGCCAGCAGCTTGGGGCGGATCAAGCGGGAGAATCAGCCCCAGCATTTT; CDR3aa: CASSLGRIKRENQPQHF
abundance: NA; j_gene: TRBJ1-1; d_gene: NA; v_gene: TRBV5-8; CDR3nt: TGTGCCAGCAGCTTGAGAGGGGGGATGAACACTGAAGCTTTCTTT; CDR3aa: CASSLRGGMNTEAFF
abundance: once; j_gene: TRBJ2-7; d_gene: TRBD2; v_gene: TRBV5-1; CDR3nt: TGCGCCAGCAGCTTGGCGTTAGCGGGAGAAGGTGAGCAGTACTTC; CDR3aa: CASSLALAGEGEQYF
abundance: NA; j_gene: TRBJ2-6; d_gene: NA; v_gene: TRBV29-1; CDR3nt: TGCAGCGTAAGGGGACGTTTCTCTGGGGCCAACGTCCTGACTTTC; CDR3aa: CSVRGRFSGANVLTF
abundance: NA; j_gene: TRBJ2-7; d_gene: TRBD2; v_gene: TRBV5-6; CDR3nt: TGTGCCAGCAGCCGTGGACTAGCGGGAGGGTACGAGCAGTACTTC; CDR3aa: CASSRGLAGGYEQYF
abundance: NA; j_gene: TRBJ1-4; d_gene: TRBD1; v_gene: TRBV5-1; CDR3nt: TGCGCCAGCAGCGGGGGACAGGCGATTAATGAAAAACTGTTTTTT; CDR3aa: CASSGGQAINEKLFF
abundance: NA; j_gene: TRBJ2-7; d_gene: TRBD1; v_gene: TRBV2; CDR3nt: TGTGCCAGCGTTACAGGGGGCTCCTACGAGCAGTACTTC; CDR3aa: CASVTGGSYEQYF
abundance: NA; j_gene: TRBJ2-1; d_gene: TRBD2; v_gene: TRBV7-3; CDR3nt: TGTGCCAGCAGCTTAAAGCGGGAAAATGAGCAGTTCTTC; CDR3aa: CASSLKRENEQFF
abundance: NA; j_gene: TRBJ2-7; d_gene: NA; v_gene: TRBV5-6; CDR3nt: TGTGCCAGCAGCTTGGGCCCCCTTGGGGAGCAGTACTTC; CDR3aa: CASSLGPLGEQYF
abundance: NA; j_gene: TRBJ2-3; d_gene: NA; v_gene: TRBV5-4; CDR3nt: TGTGCCAGCAGTTACGGGAGCCCTAGCACAGATACGCAGTATTTT; CDR3aa: CASSYGSPSTDTQYF
abundance: NA; j_gene: TRBJ2-2; d_gene: NA; v_gene: TRBV18; CDR3nt: TGTGCCAGCCCCCCCTCAGGAACGAACACCGGGGAGCTGTTTTTT; CDR3aa: CASPPSGTNTGELFF
abundance: NA; j_gene: TRBJ2-7; d_gene: TRBD1; v_gene: TRBV5-1; CDR3nt: TGCGCCAGCAGCTCAACGTACAGGGGAGAAAGGGAGCAGTACTTC; CDR3aa: CASSSTYRGEREQYF
abundance: NA; j_gene: TRBJ2-3; d_gene: NA; v_gene: TRBV7-3; CDR3nt: TGTGCCAGCAGGGGTGGGGCCACAGATACGCAGTATTTT; CDR3aa: CASRGGATDTQYF
abundance: NA; j_gene: TRBJ1-2; d_gene: NA; v_gene: TRBV7-2; CDR3nt: TGTGCCAGCAGCTTAGTATCGACGGGAGCTAACTATGGCTACACCTTC; CDR3aa: CASSLVSTGANYGYTF
abundance: once; j_gene: TRBJ2-3; d_gene: TRBD2; v_gene: TRBV28; CDR3nt: TGTGCCAGCAGTTTACGGAGTAGCGGGAGGGAAGATACGCAGTATTTT; CDR3aa: CASSLRSSGREDTQYF
abundance: NA; j_gene: TRBJ1-2; d_gene: NA; v_gene: TRBV6-1; CDR3nt: TGTGCCAGCCGTCTGCTCCCGTATGGCTACACCTTC; CDR3aa: CASRLLPYGYTF
abundance: NA; j_gene: TRBJ1-2; d_gene: NA; v_gene: TRBV6-6; CDR3nt: TGTGCCAGCAGTTACGAGGGGAGGGTGGCCTATGGCTACACCTTC; CDR3aa: CASSYEGRVAYGYTF
abundance: NA; j_gene: TRBJ2-1; d_gene: NA; v_gene: TRBV2; CDR3nt: TGTGCCAGCAGAGGATACAATGAGCAGTTCTTC; CDR3aa: CASRGYNEQFF
abundance: NA; j_gene: TRBJ2-5; d_gene: TRBD1; v_gene: TRBV18; CDR3nt: TGTGCCAGCTCACGACAGGGTGAGACCCAGTACTTC; CDR3aa: CASSRQGETQYF
abundance: NA; j_gene: TRBJ2-6; d_gene: NA; v_gene: TRBV5-6; CDR3nt: TGTGCCAGCAGCCCGGAGCCCTCTGGGGCCAACGTCCTGACTTTC; CDR3aa: CASSPEPSGANVLTF
abundance: NA; j_gene: TRBJ1-5; d_gene: NA; v_gene: TRBV6-1; CDR3nt: TGTGCCAGCGGGCCTCGGACAGTCAATCAGCCCCAGCATTTT; CDR3aa: CASGPRTVNQPQHF
abundance: once; j_gene: TRBJ1-1; d_gene: NA; v_gene: TRBV5-1; CDR3nt: TGCGCCAGCAGCTCGGCACAGGGAATGAACACTGAAGCTTTCTTT; CDR3aa: CASSSAQGMNTEAFF
abundance: few; j_gene: TRBJ1-1; d_gene: NA; v_gene: TRBV7-9; CDR3nt: TGTGCCAGCAGCCGATCTGTAGACACTGAAGCTTTCTTT; CDR3aa: CASSRSVDTEAFF
abundance: few; j_gene: TRBJ2-3; d_gene: TRBD2; v_gene: TRBV9; CDR3nt: TGTGCCAGCAGCGTAGTGGCGGGAGGAGATACGCAGTATTTT; CDR3aa: CASSVVAGGDTQYF
abundance: NA; j_gene: TRBJ2-3; d_gene: TRBD2; v_gene: TRBV7-2; CDR3nt: TGTGCCAGCAGACAACCGGGACTAGCGACAGATACGCAGTATTTT; CDR3aa: CASRQPGLATDTQYF
abundance: once; j_gene: TRBJ2-3; d_gene: TRBD2; v_gene: TRBV7-3; CDR3nt: TGTGCCAGCAGCTTAGAGGCGGGAGGGCCCGGAATAGATACGCAGTATTTT; CDR3aa: CASSLEAGGPGIDTQYF
abundance: few; j_gene: TRBJ1-1; d_gene: NA; v_gene: TRBV30; CDR3nt: TGTGCCTGGAGTGTACGGGGGGGACTCCAAGCTTTCTTT; CDR3aa: CAWSVRGGLQAFF
abundance: once; j_gene: TRBJ1-4; d_gene: NA; v_gene: TRBV2; CDR3nt: TGTGCCAGCACCCTCGCCAGGGCAGGAAATGAAAAACTGTTTTTT; CDR3aa: CASTLARAGNEKLFF
abundance: NA; j_gene: TRBJ2-5; d_gene: NA; v_gene: TRBV7-7; CDR3nt: TGTGCCAGCAGCTTAGGCCGGGGGCAAGAGACCCAGTACTTC; CDR3aa: CASSLGRGQETQYF
abundance: NA; j_gene: TRBJ2-1; d_gene: TRBD2; v_gene: TRBV9; CDR3nt: TGTGCCAGCAGCGCAAAGTGGGGGACTAACCTCACGGGGATATATGCTGAGCAGTTCTTC; CDR3aa: CASSAKWGTNLTGIYAEQFF
abundance: NA; j_gene: TRBJ1-2; d_gene: NA; v_gene: TRBV28; CDR3nt: TGTGCCAGCGGACGACCAGACTATGGCTACACCTTC; CDR3aa: CASGRPDYGYTF
abundance: NA; j_gene: TRBJ1-3; d_gene: NA; v_gene: TRBV29-1; CDR3nt: TGCAGCGTTCAGACACAAATCGGAAACACCATATATTTT; CDR3aa: CSVQTQIGNTIYF
abundance: NA; j_gene: TRBJ1-2; d_gene: NA; v_gene: TRBV15; CDR3nt: TGTGCCACCAGCAGAGAAGTGCTAGGGGCAGGGCGTAACTATGGCTACACCTTC; CDR3aa: CATSREVLGAGRNYGYTF
abundance: NA; j_gene: TRBJ2-7; d_gene: NA; v_gene: TRBV6-5; CDR3nt: TGTGCCAGCAGTTATTATGTGGGAAACGACTACGAGCAGTACTTC; CDR3aa: CASSYYVGNDYEQYF
abundance: NA; j_gene: TRBJ2-4; d_gene: NA; v_gene: TRBV2; CDR3nt: TGTGCCAGCAGTGTATTCCAGGCTAGTACCAAAAACATTCAGTACTTC; CDR3aa: CASSVFQASTKNIQYF
abundance: NA; j_gene: TRBJ2-3; d_gene: NA; v_gene: TRBV29-1; CDR3nt: TGCAGCGTTGAAGTGCCTTCAACAGATACGCAGTATTTT; CDR3aa: CSVEVPSTDTQYF
abundance: NA; j_gene: TRBJ1-1; d_gene: NA; v_gene: TRBV11-2; CDR3nt: TGTGCCAGCAGCTTATTCGGACTTAACACTGAAGCTTTCTTT; CDR3aa: CASSLFGLNTEAFF
abundance: NA; j_gene: TRBJ1-4; d_gene: NA; v_gene: TRBV5-4; CDR3nt: TGTGCCAGCAGCTTGGACCCGGGACTGAGTTCTAATGAAAAACTGTTTTTT; CDR3aa: CASSLDPGLSSNEKLFF